This TCR beta chain was profiled in a study of blood T cells in healthy people across ages. Overall study findings and caveats: While age rose, TCR beta diversity per million T cells dropped in a roughly linear way.

Primed by a sample-barcoded 5' primer and a J-beta primer mix, a second PCR proceeded for 7 to 11 cycles. A 12-random-nucleotide template-switch adaptor tagged each cDNA molecule. TCRdb reprocessed the 5' RACE reads with MiXCR, giving one entry per CDR3 protein. The sample contains about 720,000 distinct CDR3 sequences, over 20% of which appear only once. A note on this clonotype: What it binds is not known.

The authors drew about 10 milliliters of peripheral blood from each donor. Extracted total RNA amounted to at least 5.5 micrograms for each sample. Looked up from germline, CDR1 is SGDLS and CDR2 is YYNGEE. This CDR3 region has 15 residues. Source material: blood. This chain uses TRBV9 with TRBJ2-1; 11 positions match TRBD2. The J call is in doubt because the DNA end fits TRBJ2-5 better. This TCR was recovered from a man in his sixties or seventies in good health. In nucleotides, the CDR3 is TGTGCCAGCAGCCCTGACGGGACTAGCGGAGAGACCCAGTACTTC. It translates to CASSPDGTSGETQYF.